Below are 25 T cell receptor beta chains sequenced from a single sample in a study of post-analysis software for immune sequencing data. Study-level findings and limits: Roughly five TRBV segments were more frequent in patients than controls; TRBV5-6, TRBV5-1 and TRBV20-1 belonged to this group.

The antigens of these receptors remain unknown. Every TCR beta cDNA library bore unique molecular identifiers. TCRdb ran MiXCR on the PCR reads and lists one entry per CDR3 protein. The repertoire holds 450,000 to 700,000 distinct CDR3 sequences, with about 40% as singletons. Sequencing input: blood. The receptor set was obtained from a girl aged 10 to 17 with multiple sclerosis.

J is TRBJ2-5 and V is TRBV12-3 or TRBV12-4; D possibly corresponds to TRBD1 (6 bases). The J call may be mistaken, given a closer DNA end match to TRBJ2-7. The CDR3 runs 15 residues. Here the CDR3 DNA reads TGTGCCAGCAGTTTTTCAGGGGCCAGGGCCTACGAGCAGTACTTC. Protein product: CASSFSGARAYEQYF.

The table lists this clonotype with a few counts. This chain joins TRBV7-2 and TRBJ2-6; D not certain. Germline V CDR1 and CDR2: SGHTA, FQGNSA. The ends were cut back, 5 bases at V and 1 base at J, with 15 bases in the middle. The CDR3 totals 17 residues. CDR3 DNA: TGTGCCAGCAGCCGTCCTACAACGGTATCTGGGGCCAACGTCCTGACTTTC. This gives the protein CASSRPTTVSGANVLTF.

The chain recombines TRBV28 with TRBJ2-4, with a possible D match to TRBD1 (7 bases). Germline lookup yields CDR1 MDHEN and CDR2 SYDVKM. Trimming took 10 bases from V and 13 from J, leaving 29 bases between them. The CDR3 totals 15 residues. The CDR3 nucleotides are TGTGCCAACACGGAGGGAGCGGCCAGGGGGGAGATCCAGTACTTC. Translating gives CANTEGAARGEIQYF. Filled out from reference TRBV28 and TRBJ2-4, the complete variable domain reads DVKVTQSSRYLVKRTGEKVFLECVQDMDHENMFWYRQDPGLGLRLIYFSYDVKMKEKGDIPEGYSVSREKKERFSLILESASTNQTSMYLCANTEGAARGEIQYFGAGTRLSVL.

Points on this clonotype: A read error may explain this, as a much larger clone is one base away. The V gene is TRBV25-1, the J gene TRBJ2-5; D is unresolved. The assigned J gene may be wrong: the sequence end matches TRBJ2-7 better. This CDR3 comprises 9 residues. Germline loops: CDR1 MGHDK, CDR2 SYGVNS. CDR3 nucleotides: TGTGCCAGCAGGTACGAGCAGTACTTC. Its protein is CASRYEQYF.

The V gene is TRBV4-1, the J gene TRBJ2-1, with a possible D match to TRBD1 (5 bases). Trimming removed 0 bases from V and 7 bases from J, with 13 bases in between. CDR3 size: 15 residues. Germline CDR1 and CDR2: MGHRA and YSYEKL. In DNA, the CDR3 is TGCGCCAGCAGCCAAGAGGTGCAGGGTTGGAATGAGCAGTTCTTC. It translates to CASSQEVQGWNEQFF.

This clonotype was recorded a few times. V and J are TRBV6-5 and TRBJ1-4; D is ambiguous. Trimming pared 6 bases from V and 2 bases from J, leaving 10 bases between. The CDR3 totals 14 residues. CDR1 and CDR2 from the germline V gene are MNHEY and SVGAGI. This chain's CDR3 is CASRAWVTNEKLFF. CDR3 DNA sequence: TGTGCCAGCAGAGCTTGGGTTACTAATGAAAAACTGTTTTTT.

This clonotype occurred a few times. The V call is TRBV9, the J call TRBJ1-1; D is undetermined. V was cut by 6 bases and J by 4 bases, with 16 bases left in between. The CDR3 has 14 residues. Germline values: CDR1 SGDLS, CDR2 YYNGEE. CDR3 loop: CASTPGILGTEAFF. As DNA, the CDR3 is TGTGCCAGCACCCCCGGGATTCTTGGCACTGAAGCTTTCTTT.

This clonotype was seen once. The chain joins TRBV5-1 to TRBJ2-5; 7 bases agree with TRBD1. The length of the CDR3 is 14 residues. Trimming cost V 2 bases and J 1 base; bases outside gene matches: 2. The germline V gene encodes CDR1 SGHRS and CDR2 YFSETQ. The CDR3 loop is CASSFQGVQETQYF. CDR3 DNA: TGCGCCAGCAGCTTTCAGGGGGTCCAAGAGACCCAGTACTTC.

There are a few counts of this clonotype. The chain has TRBV18 and TRBJ2-1; D perhaps matches TRBD2 (6 bases). The V gene lost 3 bases and the J gene lost 8 bases, with 20 bases spanning the gap. Germline assignment: CDR1 KGHSH and CDR2 LQKENI. The CDR3 has 16 amino acids. CDR3 DNA: TGTGCCAGCTCACCCAGCGGAGGGGCCCGGGGTCATGAGCAGTTCTTC. Protein sequence: CASSPSGGARGHEQFF.

The chain uses TRBV6-5 and TRBJ2-4, with unresolved D. This CDR3 has 13 amino acids. The V gene's germline CDR1 is MNHEY and CDR2 SVGAGI. The CDR3 DNA reads TGTGCTAAGCACCGTAGATTCTCGAACATTCAGTACTTC. It codes for CAKHRRFSNIQYF.

V gene TRBV12-3 or TRBV12-4 combines with J gene TRBJ1-1; D may be TRBD1 (5 bases). V dropped 1 base and J dropped 4 bases, with 7 bases sitting between them. The CDR3 has 13 residues. CDR3 coding DNA: TGTGCCAGCAGTTTAGACAGGCTCACTGAAGCTTTCTTT. Encoded protein: CASSLDRLTEAFF.

The CDR3, as DNA: TGCAGTGCTACTCAACTAGCGGGAGTTACAGATACGCAGTATTTT. Its translation: CSATQLAGVTDTQYF. The chain uses TRBV20-1 and TRBJ2-3; TRBD2 agrees at 11 bases. This CDR3 has 15 amino acids. From germline, CDR1 is DFQATT and CDR2 SNEGSKA (reference sequence). The J segment lost 3 bases and the V segment lost 4 bases, leaving 6 bases of the junction unmatched.

V usage is TRBV7-8 and J usage is TRBJ2-1; 9 bases line up with TRBD2. Germline lookup yields CDR1 SGHVS and CDR2 FQNEAQ. CDR3 size: 16 residues. With 5 bases clipped from V and 3 bases from J, the junction kept 8 bases outside the gene matches. The CDR3 nucleotides read TGTGCCAGCAGCCCCTCGACTAGCGGCTACTACAATGAGCAGTTCTTC. Protein: CASSPSTSGYYNEQFF.

This clonotype was counted only a few times. The chain carries TRBV4-2 and TRBJ2-1; the D call may be TRBD1 or TRBD2 (5 bases each). CDR1 and CDR2 (germline): LGHNA, YNFKEQ. There are 15 residues in the CDR3. Trimming left V 1 base short and J 7 bases short, with 14 bases between. CDR3 coding DNA: TGTGCCAGCAGCCAAGGGGGGACCACCGCAAATGAGCAGTTCTTC. It specifies CASSQGGTTANEQFF.

The chain couples TRBV12-3 or TRBV12-4 to TRBJ2-1; D remains ambiguous. The CDR3 runs 15 residues. Trimming took 5 bases from V and 0 from J, leaving 11 bases between them. CDR3 sequence reads: CASSNRGRSYNEQFF. The CDR3 DNA sequence: TGTGCCAGCAGTAACCGAGGCCGCTCCTACAATGAGCAGTTCTTC.

The rearrangement joins TRBV6-6 to TRBJ1-2; possible D gene TRBD1, 6 bases. The germline V gene encodes CDR1 MNHNY and CDR2 SVGAGI (reference sequence). The CDR3 consists of 15 residues. The V end was cut by 2 bases, the J end by 2 bases, with 12 bases between. The CDR3 loop is CASSYTGQPNYGYTF. The CDR3 DNA is TGTGCCAGCAGTTACACAGGACAGCCGAACTATGGCTACACCTTC.

This chain uses TRBV29-1 with TRBJ2-1; 10 bases map to TRBD2. The germline V gene has CDR1 SQVTM and CDR2 ANQGSEA. The CDR3 contains 15 residues. V was clipped by 7 bases and J by 4 bases; unmatched bases: 10. In DNA form, the CDR3 reads TGCAGCGCGGCTGGGGGAGCGGGAGGGTACAATGAGCAGTTCTTC. Residues: CSAAGGAGGYNEQFF.

This chain joins TRBV19 and TRBJ2-1, with 13 bases aligning to TRBD2. Germline V gene sequence: CDR1 LNHDA, CDR2 SQIVND (reference sequence). This CDR3 has 16 residues. V shed 5 bases and J 6 bases; nucleotides not matched to a gene: 7. CDR3 in amino acids: CASSLQLAGGTNEQFF. In DNA, the CDR3 is TGTGCCAGTAGTTTGCAACTAGCGGGAGGGACCAATGAGCAGTTCTTC.

The V and J genes are TRBV20-1 and TRBJ2-7; D possibly corresponds to TRBD1 (6 bases). The end of the DNA fits TRBJ2-5 better, so the J call may be wrong. The germline gives CDR1 DFQATT, CDR2 SNEGSKA (reference sequence). The CDR3 is made up of 12 amino acids. In DNA, the CDR3 is TGCAGCGCCCAGGGGTATTTAGAGACCCAGTACTTC. Amino acids: CSAQGYLETQYF.

This chain links TRBV29-1 with TRBJ1-1; the D is unclear. Looked up from germline, CDR1 is SQVTM and CDR2 is ANQGSEA. Trimming left V 4 bases short and J 0 bases short, with 12 bases between. The CDR3 is made up of 14 amino acids. CDR3: CSVAIGGVNTEAFF. The CDR3 DNA reads as TGCAGCGTTGCGATCGGCGGGGTGAACACTGAAGCTTTCTTT.

This chain joins TRBV5-1 and TRBJ2-3, with 9 bases lining up with TRBD2. Losses at the gene ends were 0 bases for V and 5 bases for J; bases not matched to a gene: 10. The V gene's germline CDR1 is SGHRS and CDR2 YFSETQ. This CDR3 contains 17 residues. The CDR3 here is CASSLGLAGPWGDTQYF. CDR3 in DNA: TGCGCCAGCAGCTTGGGTCTAGCGGGGCCTTGGGGAGATACGCAGTATTTT.

About this clonotype itself: One junction end does not reproduce the germline sequence, and a read error may be involved. The rearrangement joins TRBV12-3 or TRBV12-4 to TRBJ2-3, with 12 bases fitting TRBD2. The CDR3 is 16 amino acids. This chain's CDR3 is CASSGLAGPSTDAQYF. For the CDR3, the DNA is TGTGCTAGCAGCGGACTAGCGGGGCCTAGCACAGATGCGCAGTATTTT.

This chain joins TRBV6-6 and TRBJ1-1; D uncertain. The CDR3 sequence is 13 residues long. Germline V gene sequence: CDR1 MNHNY, CDR2 SVGAGI (reference sequence). The V end lost 4 bases, the J end lost 6 bases, and 12 bases lay between the germline ends. In DNA form, the CDR3 reads TGTGCCAGCAGTTTTTGCCCCTGTGCTGAAGCTTTCTTT. This encodes CASSFCPCAEAFF.

The rearrangement uses TRBV5-1 and TRBJ1-4; D gene ambiguous. With 4 bases removed from V and 4 bases from J, the gap between germline ends came to 11 bases. Germline V lookup: CDR1 SGHRS, CDR2 YFSETQ. This CDR3 comprises 14 residues. CDR3 sequence: CASSLAWNNEKLFF. The CDR3 bases are TGCGCCAGCAGCCTGGCTTGGAATAATGAAAAACTGTTTTTT.

This clonotype was detected many times. This rearrangement joins TRBV28 to TRBJ1-6, with 9 positions matching TRBD1. This CDR3 region has 14 residues. V was clipped by 8 bases and J by 9 bases; unmatched bases: 8. Per germline, CDR1 MDHEN and CDR2 SYDVKM. This CDR3 reads CASHWTGAGSPLHF. In nucleotides, the CDR3 is TGTGCCAGCCATTGGACAGGGGCCGGTTCACCCCTCCACTTT.